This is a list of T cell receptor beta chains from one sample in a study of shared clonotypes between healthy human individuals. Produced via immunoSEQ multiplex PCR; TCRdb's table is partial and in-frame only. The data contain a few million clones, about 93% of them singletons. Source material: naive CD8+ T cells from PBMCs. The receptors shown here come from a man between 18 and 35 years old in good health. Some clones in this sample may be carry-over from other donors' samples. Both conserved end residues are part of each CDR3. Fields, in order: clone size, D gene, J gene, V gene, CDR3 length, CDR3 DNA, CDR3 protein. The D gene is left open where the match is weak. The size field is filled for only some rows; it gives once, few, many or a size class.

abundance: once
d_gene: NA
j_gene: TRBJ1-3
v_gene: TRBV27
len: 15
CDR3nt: TGTGCCAGCAGTTTTACAAGGAACCCTGGAGGCACCATATATTTT
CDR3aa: CASSFTRNPGGTIYF

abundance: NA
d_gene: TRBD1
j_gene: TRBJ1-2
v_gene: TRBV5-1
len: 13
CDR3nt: TGCGCCAGCAGACGGACAGGGGGAGATGGCTACACCTTC
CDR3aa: CASRRTGGDGYTF

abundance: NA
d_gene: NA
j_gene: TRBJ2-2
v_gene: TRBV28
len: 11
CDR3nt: TGTGCCAGCAGTCTAAGCGGGGAGCTGTTTTTT
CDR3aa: CASSLSGELFF

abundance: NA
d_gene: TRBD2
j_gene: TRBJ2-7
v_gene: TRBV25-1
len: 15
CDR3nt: TGTGCCAGCAGTGACGGGCTAGCGGCCTCCTACGAGCAGTACTTC
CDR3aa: CASSDGLAASYEQYF

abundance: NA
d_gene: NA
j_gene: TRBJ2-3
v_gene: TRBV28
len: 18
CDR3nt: TGTGCCAGCAGTTTAATCATAGCCCAATCTTCTAGCACAGATACGCAGTATTTT
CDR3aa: CASSLIIAQSSSTDTQYF

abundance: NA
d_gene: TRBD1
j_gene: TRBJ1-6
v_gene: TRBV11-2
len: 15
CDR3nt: TGTGCCAGCAGCTCCGCGACAGGGGCAGATGTACCCCTCCACTTT
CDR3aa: CASSSATGADVPLHF

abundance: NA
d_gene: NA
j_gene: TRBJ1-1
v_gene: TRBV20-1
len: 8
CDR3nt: TGCAGCGCGCGAGAAGCTTTCTTT
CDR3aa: CSAREAFF

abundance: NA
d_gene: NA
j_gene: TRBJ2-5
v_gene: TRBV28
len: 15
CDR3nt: TGTGCCAGCAGTTTAATGGCGGCCAGGCCAGAGACCCAGTACTTC
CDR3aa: CASSLMAARPETQYF

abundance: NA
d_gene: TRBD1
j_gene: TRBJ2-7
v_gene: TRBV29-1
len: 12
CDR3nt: TGCAGCGTTGGGACAGGGTTCAACGAGCAGTACTTC
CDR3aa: CSVGTGFNEQYF

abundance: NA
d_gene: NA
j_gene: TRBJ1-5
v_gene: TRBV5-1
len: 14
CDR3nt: TGCGCCAGCAGCTTTGATGGAGGGGCTCAGCCCCAGCATTTT
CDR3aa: CASSFDGGAQPQHF

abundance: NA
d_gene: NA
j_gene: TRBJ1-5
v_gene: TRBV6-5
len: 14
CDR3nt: TGTGCCAGCAGTTCAACCAGTAGCAATCAGCCCCAGCATTTT
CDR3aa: CASSSTSSNQPQHF

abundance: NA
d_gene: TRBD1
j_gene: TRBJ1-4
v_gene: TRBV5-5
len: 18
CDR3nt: TGTGCCAGCAGCTGGACACAGCCAGGGGGACAGAAAGCTGAAAAACTGTTTTTT
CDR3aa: CASSWTQPGGQKAEKLFF

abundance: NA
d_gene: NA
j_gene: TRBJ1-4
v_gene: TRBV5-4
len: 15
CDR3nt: TGTGCCAGCAGCTTGGGTGTCTCAACTAATGAAAAACTGTTTTTT
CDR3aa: CASSLGVSTNEKLFF

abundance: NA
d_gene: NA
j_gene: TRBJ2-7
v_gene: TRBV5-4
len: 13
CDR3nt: TGTGCCAGCAGCCCGGAGAACTCCTACGAGCAGTACTTC
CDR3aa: CASSPENSYEQYF

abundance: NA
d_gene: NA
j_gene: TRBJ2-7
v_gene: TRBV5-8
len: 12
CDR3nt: TGTGCCAGCAGCTTGCGGGTTACCGAGCAGTACTTC
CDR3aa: CASSLRVTEQYF

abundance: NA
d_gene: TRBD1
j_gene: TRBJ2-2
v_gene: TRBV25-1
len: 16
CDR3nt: TGTGCCAGCAGTGAATATCGGACAGGGCGAACCGGGGAGCTGTTTTTT
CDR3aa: CASSEYRTGRTGELFF

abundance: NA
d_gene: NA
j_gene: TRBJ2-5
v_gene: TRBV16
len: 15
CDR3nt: TGTGCCAGCAGCCCGGGCAGTCAGTACCAAGAGACCCAGTACTTC
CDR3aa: CASSPGSQYQETQYF